The 2 T cell receptor beta chains reported below all come from one sample, sequenced in a study of T cell repertoires in cytomegalovirus infection (dated by TCRdb to about 2019). The run used an Illumina HiSeq 1500. The public reads were reanalyzed by TCRdb: fastp trimming at Q25, MiXCR alignment, in-frame beta chains only. Each entry is one CDR3 protein sequence, shown with its most common DNA and genes. The sample records roughly 990,000 distinct CDR3 sequences, 31% of which are singletons. The ten largest make up around 15% of the sample. The intended sense of this specimen's treatment or condition label: in vitro stimulation with specific CMV peptide epitopes to enrich CMV-specific T cells. Their antigens remain unidentified. Specimen: cultured CD8+ T cells from PBMCs, collected from culture after CMV antigen stimulation. These receptors were taken from a human donor in good health (CMV status not recorded). Some clones in this sample may be carry-over from other donors' samples.

The chain couples TRBV4-1 to TRBJ2-2; 12 bases line up with TRBD2. This CDR3 spans 21 amino acids. Germline CDR1 and CDR2: MGHRA and YSYEKL. After removal of 3 bases from V and 1 base from J, the junction contained 15 bases not matched to a gene. The CDR3 loop reads CASSHSKRELAGGLNTGELFF. The CDR3 coding sequence is TGCGCCAGCAGCCATTCGAAACGGGAACTAGCGGGGGGCCTGAACACCGGGGAGCTGTTTTTT.

The chain employs TRBV7-9 and TRBJ2-2; D is possibly TRBD1 (5 bases). CDR1 is SEHNR, CDR2 FQNEAQ, per germline (reference sequence). The CDR3 sequence is 15 residues long. V lost 5 bases, J lost 5 bases, and 15 bases lay in between. CDR3 sequence reads: CASSPVAGPTGELFF. CDR3 DNA: TGTGCCAGCAGCCCCGTGGCAGGGCCGACCGGGGAGCTGTTTTTT.